The clone carrying this T cell receptor (beta chain) came up once. The entry originates in a study of OX40 agonist ivuxolimab in advanced cancers. Profiling relied on immunoSEQ multiplex PCR, and the TCRdb table lists in-frame clones only, not all of them. The table includes 13,000 or so clones, about three quarters detected once. This CDR3 has 14 residues. The germline V and J ends were trimmed by 7 bases and 6 bases, with 19 bases remaining between them. The germline gives CDR1 MDHEN, CDR2 SYDVKM. This chain links TRBV28 with TRBJ2-7; D is uncertain. Sequenced here: CD4+ or CD8+ T cells sorted from blood, sampled in a trial of the OX40 agonist ivuxolimab. This receptor was obtained from an adult with an advanced solid tumor such as melanoma, head and neck, liver or kidney cancer. CDR3 bases: TGTGCCAGCATTTCGGTCCCAGAACTGGGCGAGCAGTACTTC. This translates into CASISVPELGEQYF.